This TCR beta chain was found in a study of tissue T cells after allogeneic stem cell transplantation (dated by TCRdb to between 2022 and 2023). At the level of the whole study: If a tissue had multiple samples, a pathologist reviewed H&E sections so that samples with histologically apparent lymphocytes got priority for sequencing. TCR beta repertoires were profiled across many tissues obtained from research autopsies of patients with and without GVHD, as well as in mouse models of GVHD. On the human side, the study was prospective and observational, with no blinding or randomization. Overall study results and their limits: Sampling depth was acknowledged as a limitation, and the patient cohort was both small and clinically heterogeneous. Blood samples were not available from the non-GVHD comparator patients. Within patients, how anatomically similar tissues were was a major factor shaping TCR repertoire composition, regardless of disease or transplant status. The study did not establish which tissue TCRs were alloreactive or antigen-specific, and some clones may have been host cells that persisted. In both patients and mice, T cells from blood and spleen picked up only a limited part of the TCR repertoire that was detected in tissues. Few T cell clones were found to be shared across patients, but shared repertoire signatures across patients were revealed in a tissue-specific fashion by motif-based clustering.

The time point tag for this specimen amounts to: human tissue collected at research (rapid) autopsy. For comparison, three non-HCT patients with other cancers were selected retrospectively, each having at least five GI tract samples and no known GI disease at death. Autopsy tissues, which were obtained after a median post-mortem interval of approximately 9.9 hours, included GI sites from esophagus to rectum, liver, skin and lymphoid organs including spleen. Autopsy specimens were bisected, with one portion flash-frozen in liquid nitrogen and the rest formalin-fixed; GI outer muscle layers were removed. Genomic DNA was extracted from frozen tissues using the Mag-Bind Blood & Tissue DNA HDQ 96 Kit on a Chemagic 360 or the DNeasy Blood & Tissue Kit. Because of concern about red blood cell contamination, extracted DNA was further purified using the Genomic DNA Clean & Concentrator-25 kit. The library came from the immunoSEQ multiplex PCR assay. Adaptive Biotechnologies performed TCRbeta CDR3 sequencing at survey depth and reported CDR3 sequences, V/J genes, productive frequency, and template counts. TCR beta CDR3 regions were amplified from genomic DNA rather than RNA. The study's processing was this. Jensen-Shannon divergence served to quantify pairwise repertoire overlap between tissues, with 0 meaning identical and 1 meaning complete divergence. Based on pairwise JSD values, tissues were grouped by single-linkage agglomerative hierarchical clustering, and the results were shown as dendrograms. GLIPH2 was applied to all patient samples using simulation_depth 1000, kmer_min_depth 3, and cdr3_length_cutoff 8, and only groups with more than two unique CDR3s were retained. A standardized tissue-overlap score extrapolated Jaccard GLIPH-group overlap across patients to a standard repertoire size of 1000 clones. Linear mixed-effect models, with tissue as a fixed effect and individual as a random effect, were used to test how diversity related to clinical or experimental variables. The clones in this table, taken by TCRdb from immuneACCESS, are in-frame only. Not every clone is retained; where verified, under half of the shortfall comes from an unresolved V gene, and the cause of the rest is unknown. The DNA was the basis for D and trimming; V, J and clone size are from that table. The sample includes around 4,100 clones, with under 70% observed a single time. The leading ten clones occupy 15% to 20% of the sample.

The germline V gene provides CDR1 SGHVS and CDR2 FNYEAQ. Measured from the cysteine to the phenylalanine, the CDR3 is 13 residues long. Kept here is only the CDR3 DNA, which spans 39 bases and is read in frame from base 1. The V end loses 5 bases and the J end loses 4 bases, and a stretch of 11 bases separates them. Points on this clone: Its antigen is currently not known. Within one base of it there is no much larger clone, and no base qualities were kept. The same CDR3 can be traced to other DNA sequences in this sample.

The source of this sequence is a female donor over 55 with lung cancer. Here the sequenced sample was tissue from the esophagus, taken at autopsy. Recombination joined TRBV7-6 with TRBJ1-2; there is no confident call for the D gene. Here is the DNA: TGTGCCAGCAGCCCAGGACGGAGCTATGGCTACACCTTC. Its amino acids are CASSPGRSYGYTF.